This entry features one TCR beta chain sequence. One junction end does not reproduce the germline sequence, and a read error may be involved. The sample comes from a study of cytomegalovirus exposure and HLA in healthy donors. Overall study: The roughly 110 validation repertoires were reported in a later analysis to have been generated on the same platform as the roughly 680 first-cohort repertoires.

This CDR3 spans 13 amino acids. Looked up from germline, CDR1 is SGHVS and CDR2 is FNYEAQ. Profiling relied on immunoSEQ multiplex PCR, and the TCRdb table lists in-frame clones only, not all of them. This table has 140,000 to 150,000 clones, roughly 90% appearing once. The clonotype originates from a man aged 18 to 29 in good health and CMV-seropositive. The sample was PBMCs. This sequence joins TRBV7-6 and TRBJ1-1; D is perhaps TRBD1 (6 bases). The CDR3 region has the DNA TGTGCCAGCAGCTTAGCGATGGGGGCTGAGGCTTTCTTT. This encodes CASSLAMGAEAFF.